The present TCR beta chain was sequenced within a study of T cells after yellow fever vaccination. Whole-study results and caveats: Reappearance after the booster was observed for most primary-vaccination clones (96% CD4, about 85% CD8).

V was trimmed by 2 bases and J by 3 bases, leaving 5 bases between them. Germline-derived CDR1 and CDR2 are MGHRA and YSYEKL. The length of the CDR3 is 13 residues. TCRdb fed the 5' RACE reads into MiXCR, producing one record per CDR3 protein. The sample lists 250,000 to 400,000 distinct CDR3 sequences, roughly 4.3% occurring once. This clonotype was counted ten times or more. Its antigen remains unidentified. The material sequenced was PBMCs, taken 5 days after the yellow fever booster vaccination. The chain joins TRBV4-1 to TRBJ1-5, with D uncertain. The sequence derives from a man younger than 35 who received the YFV17D yellow fever vaccine. The CDR3 DNA sequence: TGCGCCAGCAGCCAACGCGTCAATCAGCCCCAGCATTTT. Its translation: CASSQRVNQPQHF.